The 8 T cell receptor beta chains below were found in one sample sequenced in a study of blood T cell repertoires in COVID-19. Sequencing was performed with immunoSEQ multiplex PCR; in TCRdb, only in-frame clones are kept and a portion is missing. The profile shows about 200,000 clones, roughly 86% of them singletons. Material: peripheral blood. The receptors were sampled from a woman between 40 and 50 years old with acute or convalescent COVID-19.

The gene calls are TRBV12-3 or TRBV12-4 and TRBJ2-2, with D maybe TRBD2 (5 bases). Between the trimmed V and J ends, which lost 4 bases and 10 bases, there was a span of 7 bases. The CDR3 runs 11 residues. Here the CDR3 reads CASSYREELFF. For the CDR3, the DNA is TGTGCCAGCAGTTATCGGGAGGAGCTGTTTTTT.

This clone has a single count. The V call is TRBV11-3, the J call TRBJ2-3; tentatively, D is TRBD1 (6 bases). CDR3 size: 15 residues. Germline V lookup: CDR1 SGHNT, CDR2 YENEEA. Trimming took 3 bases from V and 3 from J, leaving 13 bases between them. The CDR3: CASSLSGRGTDTQYF. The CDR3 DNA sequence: TGTGCCAGCAGCTTGAGCGGTAGGGGGACAGATACGCAGTATTTT.

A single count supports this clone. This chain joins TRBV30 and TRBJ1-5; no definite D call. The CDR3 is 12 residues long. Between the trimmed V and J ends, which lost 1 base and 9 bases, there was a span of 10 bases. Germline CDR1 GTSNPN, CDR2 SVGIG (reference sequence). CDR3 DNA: TGTGCCTGGAGTGACAGTATCCGGCCCCAGCATTTT. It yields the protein CAWSDSIRPQHF.

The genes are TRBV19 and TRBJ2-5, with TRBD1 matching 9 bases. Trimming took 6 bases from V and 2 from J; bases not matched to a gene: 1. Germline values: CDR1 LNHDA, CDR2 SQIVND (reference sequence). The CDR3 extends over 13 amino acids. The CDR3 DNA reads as TGTGCCAGTAGGACAGGGGGGCAAGAGACCCAGTACTTC. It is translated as CASRTGGQETQYF.

Here the CDR3 reads CSVIQGSETQYF. The CDR3 region has the DNA TGCAGCGTAATACAGGGGTCGGAGACCCAGTACTTC. The rearrangement joins TRBV29-1 to TRBJ2-5, with 7 bases lining up with TRBD1. Germline V gene sequence: CDR1 SQVTM, CDR2 ANQGSEA. V trimming: 6 bases; J trimming: 5 bases; junction bases outside the gene matches: 6. The CDR3 sequence is 12 residues long.

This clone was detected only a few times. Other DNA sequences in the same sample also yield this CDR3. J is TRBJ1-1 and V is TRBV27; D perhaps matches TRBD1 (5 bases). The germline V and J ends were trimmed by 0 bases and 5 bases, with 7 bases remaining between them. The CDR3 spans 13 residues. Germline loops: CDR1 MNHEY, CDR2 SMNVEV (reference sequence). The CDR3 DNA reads TGTGCCAGCAGTTTATCAGGGGCTACTGAAGCTTTCTTT. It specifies CASSLSGATEAFF.

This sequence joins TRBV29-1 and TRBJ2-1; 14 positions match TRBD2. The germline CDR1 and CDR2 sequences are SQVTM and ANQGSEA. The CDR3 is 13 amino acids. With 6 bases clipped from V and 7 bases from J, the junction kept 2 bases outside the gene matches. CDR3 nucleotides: TGCAGCGTAGGACTAGCGGGAGGTAATGAGCAGTTCTTC. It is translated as CSVGLAGGNEQFF.

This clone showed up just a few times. CDR3 sequence: CASSSSKFSNEQFF. The CDR3 DNA is TGTGCCAGCAGCTCATCCAAATTTTCCAATGAGCAGTTCTTC. The chain carries TRBV5-6 and TRBJ2-1; D gene unclear. The CDR3 spans 14 residues. In germline, CDR1 is SGHDT, CDR2 YYEEEE. Trimming removed 3 bases from V and 6 bases from J, with 13 bases in between.